This T cell receptor beta chain was identified in a study of T cells after yellow fever vaccination. Study-wide results and limits: The secondary response showed a weaker magnitude and a faster peak, day 5 versus 15. The study noted that FACS-sorted repertoires could contain abundant clonotypes contaminating from the bulk population.

This CDR3 comprises 13 residues. CDR1 SGHAT and CDR2 FQNNGV come from the germline V gene. V was trimmed by 0 bases and J by 6 bases, leaving 6 bases between them. TCRdb ran MiXCR on the 5' RACE reads and lists one entry per CDR3 protein. The sample carries hundreds of thousands of distinct CDR3 sequences, roughly 17% recorded once. Comments on this clonotype: Its antigen is as yet unknown.

The input for sequencing was PBMCs, taken 5 days after the first yellow fever vaccination. The chain carries TRBV11-2 and TRBJ1-5; D remains ambiguous. This clonotype originated in a man between 18 and 35 years old who received the YFV17D yellow fever vaccine. In DNA form, the CDR3 reads TGTGCCAGCAGCTTAGATGCTGGTCAGCCCCAGCATTTT. The encoded protein is CASSLDAGQPQHF. The whole variable domain, filled in from reference TRBV11-2 and TRBJ1-5, reads EAGVAQSPRYKIIEKRQSVAFWCNPISGHATLYWYQQILGQGPKLLIQFQNNGVVDDSQLPKDRFSAERLKGVDSTLKIQPAKLEDSAVYLCASSLDAGQPQHFGDGTRLSIL.